One sample yielded the 21 T cell receptor beta chains listed below, sequenced in a study of blood T cell repertoires in COVID-19. Method: immunoSEQ multiplex PCR; TCRdb's copy keeps in-frame clones and lacks some. Among about 170,000 clones listed, around four fifths were seen once. Specimen: peripheral blood. The receptors were sampled from a woman aged 80 or older with COVID-19, enrolled during active disease.

This clone has a single count. The CDR3 loop reads CASSPVSEGYGYTF. CDR3 coding DNA: TGTGCCAGCTCACCAGTCTCCGAGGGCTATGGCTACACCTTC. This chain joins TRBV18 and TRBJ1-2, with unresolved D. Germline values: CDR1 KGHSH, CDR2 LQKENI. The CDR3 loop spans 14 amino acids. Deletions cut 2 bases from V and 4 bases from J, with 11 bases between.

The chain joins TRBV14 to TRBJ1-5, with D possibly TRBD1 on 6 matching bases. Germline lookup yields CDR1 SGHDN and CDR2 FVKESK. The CDR3 loop spans 16 amino acids. Trimming cost V 3 bases and J 0 bases, with 12 bases left between them. The CDR3 reads CASSQAHRASNQPQHF. The CDR3 bases are TGTGCCAGCAGCCAGGCCCACAGGGCTAGCAATCAGCCCCAGCATTTT.

On this clone itself: The junction does not match germline at one end; this may be a read error. V gene TRBV3-1 (or the pseudogene TRBV3-2) combines with J gene TRBJ2-1; 10 bases fit TRBD1. Germline V lookup: CDR1 LGHDT, CDR2 YNNKEL (reference sequence). There are 14 residues in the CDR3. The CDR3 coding sequence is TGTGCCAGCAGCCAAGGGACAGGGGGTTCCGGGCGAGTCTTC. Encoded protein: CASSQGTGGSGRVF.

V usage is TRBV7-3 and J usage is TRBJ2-5; 11 bases line up with TRBD2. Losses at the gene ends were 2 bases for V and 5 bases for J; bases not matched to a gene: 1. Germline CDR1 is SGHTA and CDR2 is FQGTGA. The CDR3 has 14 residues. Here the CDR3 reads CASSLLAGGETQYF. The CDR3 DNA is TGTGCCAGCAGCTTACTAGCGGGAGGTGAGACCCAGTACTTC.

The chain recombines TRBV18 with TRBJ2-3; TRBD2 aligns across 7 bases. This CDR3 spans 15 amino acids. V lost 6 bases, J lost 3 bases, and 9 bases stayed unmatched. Germline V gene data show CDR1 as KGHSH and CDR2 as LQKENI. This chain's CDR3 is CASSLGGVSTDTQYF. The CDR3 region has the DNA TGTGCCAGCTCCCTGGGGGGGGTATCGACAGATACGCAGTATTTT. Complete variable domain (other parts from reference TRBV18 and TRBJ2-3): NAGVMQNPRHLVRRRGQEARLRCSPMKGHSHVYWYRQLPEEGLKFMVYLQKENIIDESGMPKERFSAEFPKEGPSILRIQQVVRGDSAAYFCASSLGGVSTDTQYFGPGTRLTVL.

The V gene is TRBV7-8, the J gene TRBJ1-1; the D is unclear. The CDR3 extends over 13 amino acids. Germline V CDR1 and CDR2: SGHVS, FQNEAQ. Deletions cut 3 bases from V and 5 bases from J, with 10 bases between. CDR3 DNA: TGTGCCAGCAGCTTGAACGGGAGAACTGAAGCTTTCTTT. The encoded protein is CASSLNGRTEAFF.

V usage is TRBV10-3 and J usage is TRBJ2-3; 8 bases agree with TRBD2. The CDR3 consists of 15 residues. V shed 10 bases, J shed 5 bases, and the junction held 14 bases outside the gene matches. In germline, CDR1 is ENHRY, CDR2 SYGVKD. CDR3 DNA sequence: TGTGCCAGCTCACGGGGTAGCGGGGATATAGATACGCAGTATTTT. This codes for CASSRGSGDIDTQYF.

This chain connects TRBV18 to TRBJ2-7; 9 bases fit TRBD1. This CDR3 comprises 13 residues. Germline V gene sequence: CDR1 KGHSH, CDR2 LQKENI. V trimming: 10 bases; J trimming: 4 bases; junction bases outside the gene matches: 8. CDR3 loop: CATRTGEPYEQYF. The CDR3 coding sequence is TGTGCCACTCGGACAGGGGAACCTTACGAGCAGTACTTC.

The chain uses TRBV24-1 and TRBJ1-1; possibly TRBD1 for D (6 bases). The CDR3 sequence is 15 residues long. Germline V gene lookup returns CDR1 KGHDR and CDR2 SFDVKD. Trimming cost V 2 bases and J 4 bases, with 13 bases left between them. Here the CDR3 DNA reads TGTGCCACCAGTGATTCCAGGGAAGGGGGCACTGAAGCTTTCTTT. Translated: CATSDSREGGTEAFF.

Many counts were recorded for this clone. The chain links TRBV14 to TRBJ2-5; 12 bases agree with TRBD2. CDR1 is SGHDN, CDR2 FVKESK, per germline. The V gene end was trimmed by 3 bases and the J gene end by 4 bases; junction bases not matched to a gene: 6. This CDR3 is built from 16 residues. The CDR3: CASSHLLAGGRETQYF. CDR3 in DNA: TGTGCCAGCAGCCATTTACTAGCGGGAGGAAGAGAGACCCAGTACTTC. Based on the CDR3 plus reference TRBV14 and TRBJ2-5, the full variable domain is EAGVTQFPSHSVIEKGQTVTLRCDPISGHDNLYWYRRVMGKEIKFLLHFVKESKQDESGMPNNRFLAERTGGTYSTLKVQPAELEDSGVYFCASSHLLAGGRETQYFGPGTRLLVL.

The J gene is TRBJ2-3, the V gene TRBV7-3, with 9 bases that match TRBD2. V lost 4 bases and J lost 2; bases outside the gene matches: 7. Germline V gene lookup returns CDR1 SGHTA and CDR2 FQGTGA. The CDR3 contains 16 residues. The CDR3 DNA sequence: TGTGCCAGCAGCTCTCGACTAGCGGACTCCACAGATACGCAGTATTTT. It specifies CASSSRLADSTDTQYF.

This clone was counted a single time. This rearrangement joins TRBV14 to TRBJ2-3; D is perhaps TRBD2 (5 bases). The CDR3 extends over 16 amino acids. Germline CDR1 and CDR2: SGHDN and FVKESK. Trimming took 3 bases from V and 0 from J, leaving 13 bases between them. The CDR3 DNA reads TGTGCCAGCAGCCAGATTGGCGGGCCTAGCACAGATACGCAGTATTTT. This encodes CASSQIGGPSTDTQYF.

The genes are TRBV5-1 and TRBJ1-1; 10 bases agree with TRBD1. The germline gives CDR1 SGHRS, CDR2 YFSETQ. This CDR3 is 14 amino acids long. After removal of 4 bases from V and 3 bases from J, the junction contained 3 bases not matched to a gene. Written as DNA, the CDR3 is TGCGCCAGCAGCCCCGGGACAGGGGACACTGAAGCTTTCTTT. Its translation is CASSPGTGDTEAFF.

The chain combines TRBV18 with TRBJ2-3; 11 nucleotides agree with TRBD2. CDR1 is KGHSH, CDR2 LQKENI, per germline. V lost 4 bases and J lost 2; bases outside the gene matches: 8. The length of the CDR3 is 17 residues. The CDR3 nucleotides are TGTGCCAGCTCACTCTCGGGACTAGCGGTTAACACAGATACGCAGTATTTT. This encodes CASSLSGLAVNTDTQYF.

The chain joins TRBV18 to TRBJ2-7, with D perhaps TRBD1 (7 bases). The germline V and J ends were trimmed by 3 bases and 6 bases, with 15 bases remaining between them. Germline V lookup: CDR1 KGHSH, CDR2 LQKENI. CDR3 size: 14 residues. CDR3: CASSPSGTAGEQYF. The CDR3 DNA reads as TGTGCCAGCTCACCCTCCGGGACAGCGGGCGAGCAGTACTTC.

The chain uses TRBV18 and TRBJ2-2; no clear D. Trimming pared 3 bases from V and 6 bases from J, leaving 5 bases between. This CDR3 has 12 residues. The germline V gene has CDR1 KGHSH and CDR2 LQKENI. The CDR3 bases are TGTGCCAGCTCACCTTCGGCCGGGGAGCTGTTTTTT. As protein: CASSPSAGELFF.

The chain has TRBV6-6 and TRBJ2-7, with 13 bases matching TRBD2. The CDR3 extends over 16 amino acids. Unmatched junction bases numbered 7, after V lost 4 bases and J lost 4 bases. Germline assignment: CDR1 MNHNY and CDR2 SVGAGI (reference sequence). CDR3 sequence: CASSSHMTSGRYEQYF. In DNA, the CDR3 is TGTGCCAGCAGTTCGCACATGACTAGCGGGAGGTACGAGCAGTACTTC.

The gene calls are TRBV10-3 and TRBJ1-1; maybe TRBD1 (6 bases). Trimming took off 5 bases at V and 3 bases at J, with 13 bases between the two ends. Germline V lookup: CDR1 ENHRY, CDR2 SYGVKD. This CDR3 has 14 amino acids. The CDR3, as DNA: TGTGCCATCAGTCAACAGGGAACGGACACTGAAGCTTTCTTT. It specifies CAISQQGTDTEAFF.

This sequence joins TRBV3-1 (or the pseudogene TRBV3-2) and TRBJ1-2, with 8 bases matching TRBD1. V dropped 6 bases and J dropped 8; count of bases not matched to a gene: 8. The CDR3 covers 13 residues. The germline V gene has CDR1 LGHDT and CDR2 YNNKEL (reference sequence). The DNA for the CDR3 is TGTGCCAGCAGTTTTCGACAGGGGCAAGGCTACACCTTC. Its protein is CASSFRQGQGYTF.

V usage is TRBV25-1 and J usage is TRBJ2-6, with D hard to call. Germline assignment: CDR1 MGHDK and CDR2 SYGVNS. This CDR3 has 16 amino acids. The ends were cut back, 4 bases at V and 2 bases at J, with 12 bases in the middle. The CDR3 DNA reads TGTGCCAGCAGTGCCTTGTGGCAGACTGGGGCCAACGTCCTGACTTTC. Protein sequence: CASSALWQTGANVLTF.

This sequence joins TRBV20-1 and TRBJ2-7, with D perhaps TRBD1 (5 bases). From germline, CDR1 is DFQATT and CDR2 SNEGSKA (reference sequence). The germline V and J ends were trimmed by 8 bases and 6 bases, with 14 bases remaining between them. The CDR3 length is 11 residues. CDR3 nucleotides: TGCAGTACAACCATCAGGGTCGAGCAGTACTTC. Amino acid sequence: CSTTIRVEQYF.